The 7 T cell receptor beta chains in this list originate from one sample, sequenced in a study of lymphopenia after photon versus proton radiotherapy. The table came from immunoSEQ multiplex PCR; TCRdb's copy has only in-frame clones and leaves some out. The sample lists roughly 41,000 clones; roughly 84% were seen once. This specimen consisted of peripheral blood, obtained from a patient treated with photon-based radiotherapy. Receptor source: a man aged 50-59 years with gastric cancer.

This rearrangement joins TRBV2 to TRBJ2-5; TRBD2 matches at 8 bases. This CDR3 comprises 14 residues. Trimming took 4 bases from V and 2 from J; bases not matched to a gene: 3. Germline CDR1 and CDR2: SNHLY and FYNNEI. CDR3 nucleotides: TGTGCCAGCAGTGGCGGGGGGTTACAAGAGACCCAGTACTTC. Its translation: CASSGGGLQETQYF.

This clone came up a few times. V is TRBV5-1 and J is TRBJ2-7, with D possibly TRBD1 on 6 matching bases. The V gene's germline CDR1 is SGHRS and CDR2 YFSETQ. The CDR3 covers 14 residues. The V and J ends lost 4 bases and 2 bases respectively, with 13 bases between them. CDR3 sequence (DNA): TGCGCCAGCAGCCCCGGGACAACAGCCTACGAGCAGTACTTC. Amino acids: CASSPGTTAYEQYF.

In this sample, this clone is medium-sized. This chain connects TRBV30 to TRBJ1-5; TRBD1 is a possible D gene (5 bases). Trimming cost V 3 bases and J 0 bases, with 12 bases left between them. The CDR3 contains 15 residues. Germline V gene lookup returns CDR1 GTSNPN and CDR2 SVGIG (reference sequence). CDR3: CAWSKGTASNQPQHF. CDR3 nucleotides: TGTGCCTGGAGCAAGGGGACGGCTAGCAATCAGCCCCAGCATTTT.

The chain combines TRBV10-3 with TRBJ1-5, with 8 positions matching TRBD1. The trim removed 9 bases at V and 1 base at J, leaving 5 bases unmatched. CDR3 length: 14 residues. Germline V gene lookup returns CDR1 ENHRY and CDR2 SYGVKD. The CDR3 is CAIGQGESNQPQHF. In DNA, the CDR3 is TGTGCCATTGGACAGGGTGAAAGCAATCAGCCCCAGCATTTT.

V gene TRBV28 combines with J gene TRBJ2-7; D is uncertain. Trimming pared 7 bases from V and 2 bases from J, leaving 15 bases between. The length of the CDR3 is 14 residues. CDR1 and CDR2 from the germline V gene are MDHEN and SYDVKM. The CDR3 protein is CASTPGLATYEQYF. The DNA for the CDR3 is TGTGCCAGCACCCCCGGCCTTGCCACCTACGAGCAGTACTTC. The full variable domain, rest sourced from reference TRBV28 and TRBJ2-7, is DVKVTQSSRYLVKRTGEKVFLECVQDMDHENMFWYRQDPGLGLRLIYFSYDVKMKEKGDIPEGYSVSREKKERFSLILESASTNQTSMYLCASTPGLATYEQYFGPGTRLTVT.

This clone has only a few counts. The chain carries TRBV30 and TRBJ1-5; D gene unclear. V lost 7 bases to trimming and J lost 6 bases, with 13 bases between them. The germline gives CDR1 GTSNPN, CDR2 SVGIG (reference sequence). The CDR3 covers 12 residues. CDR3 nucleotides: TGTGCCTCAGGTGATTCGGGTCAGCCCCAGCATTTT. As protein: CASGDSGQPQHF.

J is TRBJ2-3 and V is TRBV7-2; no clear D gene. This CDR3 is built from 13 residues. The V gene lost 3 bases and the J gene lost 2 bases, with 6 bases spanning the gap. Germline CDR1 and CDR2: SGHTA and FQGNSA. The DNA of the CDR3 is TGTGCCAGCAGCTTCGGTTACACAGATACGCAGTATTTT. Its translation: CASSFGYTDTQYF.